This TCR beta chain derives from a study of CD8 T cells in Susac syndrome. Across the study: Patients with Susac syndrome were therapy-naive, on corticosteroids, or on intravenous immunoglobulin alone at blood draw.

This CDR3 contains 11 residues. The germline V and J ends were trimmed by 1 base and 10 bases, with 8 bases remaining between them. Per germline, CDR1 SGHAT and CDR2 FQNNGV. After extraction with the RNeasy kit, about 0.45 to 1 ug of the RNA was reverse transcribed using random hexamers. TCRdb reanalysed the immunoSEQ multiplex PCR reads using MiXCR and keeps one entry per CDR3 protein. The table includes about 100,000 distinct CDR3 sequences, 95% detected once. From blood CD8+ and CD4+ T cells, TCR beta sequences were generated. FACS was used to enrich TEMRA cells, whereas the CD8+ and CD4+ T cells were obtained by negative isolation.

The sequence came from a human donor with Susac syndrome. Sequencing was carried out using CD8+ T cells from PBMCs. V is TRBV11-2 and J is TRBJ2-7; D uncertain. As DNA, the CDR3 is TGTGCCAGCAGCTTAGGTAGTACACAGTACTTC. It yields the protein CASSLGSTQYF.